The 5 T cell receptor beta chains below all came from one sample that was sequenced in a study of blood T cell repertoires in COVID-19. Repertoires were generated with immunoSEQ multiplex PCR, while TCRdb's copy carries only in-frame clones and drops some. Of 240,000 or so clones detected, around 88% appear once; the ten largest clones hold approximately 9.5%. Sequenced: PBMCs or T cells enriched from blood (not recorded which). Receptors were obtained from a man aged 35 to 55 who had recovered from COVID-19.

CDR3 amino acids: CASSGGGSDGGTEAFF. The CDR3 nucleotides read TGTGCCAGCTCGGGAGGAGGGTCCGATGGGGGCACTGAAGCTTTCTTT. This chain links TRBV18 with TRBJ1-1, with D perhaps matching TRBD1 (5 bases). The V end lost 6 bases, the J end lost 4 bases, and 21 bases lay between the germline ends. Germline V gives CDR1 KGHSH, CDR2 LQKENI. This CDR3 comprises 16 residues. The full variable domain, its missing parts supplied by reference TRBV18 and TRBJ1-1, is NAGVMQNPRHLVRRRGQEARLRCSPMKGHSHVYWYRQLPEEGLKFMVYLQKENIIDESGMPKERFSAEFPKEGPSILRIQQVVRGDSAAYFCASSGGGSDGGTEAFFGQGTRLTVV.

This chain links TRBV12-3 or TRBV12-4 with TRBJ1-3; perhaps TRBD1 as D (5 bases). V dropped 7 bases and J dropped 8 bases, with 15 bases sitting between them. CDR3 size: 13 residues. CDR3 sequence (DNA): TGTGCCAGCACGCTACTCAGGGAGGACACCATATATTTT. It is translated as CASTLLREDTIYF.

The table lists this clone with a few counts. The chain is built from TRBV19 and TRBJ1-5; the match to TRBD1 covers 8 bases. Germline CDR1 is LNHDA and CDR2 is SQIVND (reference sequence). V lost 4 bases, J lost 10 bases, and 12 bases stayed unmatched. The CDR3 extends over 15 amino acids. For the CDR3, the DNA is TGTGCCAGTAGTACGACAGGGGCCCAGAGAGAACCCCAGCATTTT. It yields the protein CASSTTGAQREPQHF.

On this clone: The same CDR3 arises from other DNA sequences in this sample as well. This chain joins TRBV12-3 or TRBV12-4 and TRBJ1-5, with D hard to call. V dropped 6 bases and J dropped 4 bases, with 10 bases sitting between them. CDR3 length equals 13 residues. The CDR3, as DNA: TGTGCCAGCAGCTTCGGGTCTAATCAGCCCCAGCATTTT. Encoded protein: CASSFGSNQPQHF.

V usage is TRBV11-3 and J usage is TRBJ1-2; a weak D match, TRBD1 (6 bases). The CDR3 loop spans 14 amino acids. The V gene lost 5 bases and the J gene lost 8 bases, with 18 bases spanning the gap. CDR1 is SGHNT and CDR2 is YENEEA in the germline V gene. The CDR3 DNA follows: TGTGCCAGCAGCCTCCCGGGGGGGGCAGGGGGCTACACCTTC. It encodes CASSLPGGAGGYTF.